The TCR beta chain under discussion was sequenced for a study of blood T cell repertoires in COVID-19. The length of the CDR3 is 14 residues. The germline V and J ends were trimmed by 2 bases and 4 bases, with 9 bases remaining between them. From germline, CDR1 is MNHNS and CDR2 SASEGT. Data came from immunoSEQ multiplex PCR; TCRdb stores just in-frame clones and leaves some out. The data contain approximately 300,000 clones, about 85% of them singletons. Two negative PCRs, clearance, or symptom resolution characterized the recovered Cohort 3 donors. The chain has TRBV6-1 and TRBJ2-1; no clear D. The specimen sequenced was PBMCs or T cells enriched from blood (not recorded which). This TCR came from a woman aged 30 to 39 who had recovered from COVID-19. The CDR3 is CASSEPLSYNEQFF. The CDR3 bases are TGTGCCAGCAGTGAACCACTGTCATACAATGAGCAGTTCTTC.